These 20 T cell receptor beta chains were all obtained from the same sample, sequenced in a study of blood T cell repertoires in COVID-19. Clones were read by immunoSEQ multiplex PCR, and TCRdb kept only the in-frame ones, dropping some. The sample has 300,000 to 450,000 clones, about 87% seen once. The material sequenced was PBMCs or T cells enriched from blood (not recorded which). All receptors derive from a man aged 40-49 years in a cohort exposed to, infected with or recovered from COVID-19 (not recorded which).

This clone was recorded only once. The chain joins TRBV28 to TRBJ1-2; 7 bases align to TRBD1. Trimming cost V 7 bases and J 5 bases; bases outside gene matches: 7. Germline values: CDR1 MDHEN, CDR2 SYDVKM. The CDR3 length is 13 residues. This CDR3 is CASTRTGRYGYTF. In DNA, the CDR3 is TGTGCCAGCACCCGGACAGGCCGATATGGCTACACCTTC.

CDR3 nucleotides: TGTGCCTGGAGTGGTCTGGCAGGGGGTGGTTTGCAGTACTTC. It codes for CAWSGLAGGGLQYF. V usage is TRBV30 and J usage is TRBJ2-7; TRBD1 aligns across 7 bases. V shed 1 base, J shed 9 bases, and the junction held 12 bases outside the gene matches. The CDR3 sequence is 14 residues long. CDR1 and CDR2 from the germline V gene are GTSNPN and SVGIG (reference sequence).

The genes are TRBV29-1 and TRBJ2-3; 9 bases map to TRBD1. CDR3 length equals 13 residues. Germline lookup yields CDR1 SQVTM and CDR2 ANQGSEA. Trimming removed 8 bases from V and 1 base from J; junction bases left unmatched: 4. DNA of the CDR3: TGCAGCCTCCGGACAGGGGGCACAGATACGCAGTATTTT. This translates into CSLRTGGTDTQYF.

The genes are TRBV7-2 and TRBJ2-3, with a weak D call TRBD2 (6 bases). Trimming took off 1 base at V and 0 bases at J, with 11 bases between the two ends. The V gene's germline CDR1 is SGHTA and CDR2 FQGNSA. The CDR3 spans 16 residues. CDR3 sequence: CASSLGLARSTDTQYF. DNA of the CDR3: TGTGCCAGCAGCTTAGGGCTAGCGAGAAGCACAGATACGCAGTATTTT.

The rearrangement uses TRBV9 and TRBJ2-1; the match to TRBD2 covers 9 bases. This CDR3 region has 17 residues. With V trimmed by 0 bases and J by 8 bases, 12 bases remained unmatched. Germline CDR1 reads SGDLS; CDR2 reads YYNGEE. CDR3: CASSVDGSSGSKDEQFF. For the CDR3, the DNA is TGTGCCAGCAGCGTAGATGGAAGTAGCGGGAGCAAGGATGAGCAGTTCTTC. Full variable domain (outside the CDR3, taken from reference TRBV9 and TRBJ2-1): DSGVTQTPKHLITATGQRVTLRCSPRSGDLSVYWYQQSLDQGLQFLIQYYNGEERAKGNILERFSAQQFPDLHSELNLSSLELGDSALYFCASSVDGSSGSKDEQFFGPGTRLTVL.

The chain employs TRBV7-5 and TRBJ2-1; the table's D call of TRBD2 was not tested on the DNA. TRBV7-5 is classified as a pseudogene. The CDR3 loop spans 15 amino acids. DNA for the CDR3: TGTGTCAGAAGCTTATGGGGGGTAGGAGACAATGAGCAGTTCTTC. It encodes CVRSLWGVGDNEQFF.

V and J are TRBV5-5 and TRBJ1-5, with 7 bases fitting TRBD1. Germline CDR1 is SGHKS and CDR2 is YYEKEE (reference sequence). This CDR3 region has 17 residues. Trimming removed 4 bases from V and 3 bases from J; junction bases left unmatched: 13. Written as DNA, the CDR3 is TGTGCCAGCAGCAAGGAGGATACAGGGGCTGACAATCAGCCCCAGCATTTT. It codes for CASSKEDTGADNQPQHF.

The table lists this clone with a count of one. This chain's CDR3 is CASSFDRTNGNTIYF. The CDR3 DNA is TGTGCCAGCAGCTTCGATCGGACAAATGGAAACACCATATATTTT. This chain connects TRBV7-6 to TRBJ1-3; D may be TRBD1 (5 bases). Trimming took off 3 bases at V and 3 bases at J, with 12 bases between the two ends. There are 15 residues in the CDR3. Germline V gene data show CDR1 as SGHVS and CDR2 as FNYEAQ.

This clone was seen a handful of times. CDR3 DNA: TGTGCCACCAGTGATTCCCGGGACTACCGGAATGAGCAGTTCTTC. Protein sequence: CATSDSRDYRNEQFF. The chain employs TRBV24-1 and TRBJ2-1, with 7 nucleotides matching TRBD2. This CDR3 region has 15 residues. Germline loops: CDR1 KGHDR, CDR2 SFDVKD. Losses at the gene ends were 2 bases for V and 7 bases for J; bases not matched to a gene: 7.

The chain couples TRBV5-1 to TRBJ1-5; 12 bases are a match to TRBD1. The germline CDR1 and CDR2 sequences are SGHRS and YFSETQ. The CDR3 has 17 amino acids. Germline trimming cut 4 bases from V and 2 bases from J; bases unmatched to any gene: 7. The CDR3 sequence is CASSAGQGALGNQPQHF. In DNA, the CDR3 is TGCGCCAGCAGCGCGGGACAGGGGGCTCTTGGCAATCAGCCCCAGCATTTT.

CDR3 amino acids: CASSPGQGGHEQYF. As DNA, the CDR3 is TGCGCCAGCAGCCCGGGACAGGGGGGACACGAGCAGTACTTC. The rearrangement links TRBV5-1 to TRBJ2-7; 11 bases are a match to TRBD1. Trimming at V came to 4 bases and at J to 5 bases, leaving 5 bases not matched to a gene. This CDR3 is built from 14 residues. Looked up from germline, CDR1 is SGHRS and CDR2 is YFSETQ.

DNA of the CDR3: TGTGCCAGTAGTCTGACAGGAAGCAATCAGCCCCAGCATTTT. Its protein product is CASSLTGSNQPQHF. The rearrangement links TRBV19 to TRBJ1-5; a possible D gene is TRBD1 (6 bases). The CDR3 sequence is 14 residues long. V shed 5 bases and J shed 1 base, with 9 bases lying between them. Germline-derived CDR1 and CDR2 are LNHDA and SQIVND (reference sequence).

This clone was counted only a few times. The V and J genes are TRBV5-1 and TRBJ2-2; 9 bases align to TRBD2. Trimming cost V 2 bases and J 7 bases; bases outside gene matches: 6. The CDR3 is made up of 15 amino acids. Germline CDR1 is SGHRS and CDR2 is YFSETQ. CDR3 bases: TGCGCCAGCAGCTTCGGGCGGGAGGGCCGCGGGGAGCTGTTTTTT. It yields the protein CASSFGREGRGELFF. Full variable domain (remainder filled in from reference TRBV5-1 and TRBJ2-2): KAGVTQTPRYLIKTRGQQVTLSCSPISGHRSVSWYQQTPGQGLQFLFEYFSETQRNKGNFPGRFSGRQFSNSRSEMNVSTLELGDSALYLCASSFGREGRGELFFGEGSRLTVL.

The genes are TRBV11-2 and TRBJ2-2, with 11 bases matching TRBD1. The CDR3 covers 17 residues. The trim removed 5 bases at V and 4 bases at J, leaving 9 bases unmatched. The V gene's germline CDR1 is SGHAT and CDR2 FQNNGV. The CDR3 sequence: CASSPRDRGGPTGELFF. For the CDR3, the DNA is TGTGCCAGCAGCCCAAGGGACAGGGGGGGGCCCACCGGGGAGCTGTTTTTT. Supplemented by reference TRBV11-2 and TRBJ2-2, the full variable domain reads EAGVAQSPRYKIIEKRQSVAFWCNPISGHATLYWYQQILGQGPKLLIQFQNNGVVDDSQLPKDRFSAERLKGVDSTLKIQPAKLEDSAVYLCASSPRDRGGPTGELFFGEGSRLTVL.

This CDR3 reads CSVSSGEQFF. DNA for the CDR3: TGCAGCGTCTCTAGCGGGGAGCAGTTCTTC. The chain couples TRBV29-1 to TRBJ2-1; 8 nucleotides line up with TRBD2. The CDR3 spans 10 residues. The ends lost 6 bases at V and 10 bases at J; junction bases unmatched: 2. Germline V gene lookup returns CDR1 SQVTM and CDR2 ANQGSEA.

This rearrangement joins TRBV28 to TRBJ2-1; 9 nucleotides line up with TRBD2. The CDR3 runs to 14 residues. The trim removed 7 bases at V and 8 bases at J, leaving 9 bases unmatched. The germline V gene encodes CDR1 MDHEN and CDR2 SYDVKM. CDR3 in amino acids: CASTRSSGMDEQFF. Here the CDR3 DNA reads TGTGCCAGCACGAGGTCTAGCGGGATGGATGAGCAGTTCTTC.

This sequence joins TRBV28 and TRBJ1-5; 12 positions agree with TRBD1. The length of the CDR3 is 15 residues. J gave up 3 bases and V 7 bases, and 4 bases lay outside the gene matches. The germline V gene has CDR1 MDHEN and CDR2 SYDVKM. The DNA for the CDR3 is TGTGCCAGCACCCGGGACAGGGGGCTCAATCAGCCCCAGCATTTT. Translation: CASTRDRGLNQPQHF.

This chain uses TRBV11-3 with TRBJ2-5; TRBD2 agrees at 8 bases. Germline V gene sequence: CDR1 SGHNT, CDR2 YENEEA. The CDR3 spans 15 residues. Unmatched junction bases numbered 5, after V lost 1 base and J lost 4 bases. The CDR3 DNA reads TGTGCCAGCAGCTTAGGAAGCGGGAGCGTAGAGACCCAGTACTTC. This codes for CASSLGSGSVETQYF.

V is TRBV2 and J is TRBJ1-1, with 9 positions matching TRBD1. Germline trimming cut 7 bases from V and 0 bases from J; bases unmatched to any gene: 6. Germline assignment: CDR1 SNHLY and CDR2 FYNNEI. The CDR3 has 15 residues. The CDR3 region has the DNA TGTGCCAGCATGCTACAGGGGGCGGTGAACACTGAAGCTTTCTTT. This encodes CASMLQGAVNTEAFF.

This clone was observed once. The CDR3 sequence is CASSLTGENSPLHF. The CDR3 DNA reads TGTGCCAGCAGCCTAACAGGAGAGAATTCACCCCTCCACTTT. The chain links TRBV3-1 (or the pseudogene TRBV3-2) to TRBJ1-6; possible D gene TRBD1, 5 bases. Germline V gene sequence: CDR1 LGHDT, CDR2 YNNKEL (reference sequence). V was cut by 4 bases and J by 7 bases, with 11 bases left in between. The length of the CDR3 is 14 residues.